This TCR beta chain was sequenced in a study of Graves' ophthalmopathy and Graves' hyperthyroidism. Across the whole study: Peripheral blood was collected at initial diagnosis, before any treatment.

CDR3 regions of TCR beta were amplified from RNA transcripts. First-round RT-PCR employed HTBI primers, with a second-round multiplex PCR after it. One entry per CDR3 protein, called by TCRdb with MiXCR from the multiplex PCR reads. The repertoire holds about 25,000 distinct CDR3 sequences, with around 50% as singletons. Worth noting for this clonotype: Its target is not known.

CDR3 length: 14 residues. V lost 0 bases and J lost 5, with 11 bases in between. The germline V gene encodes CDR1 DFQATT and CDR2 SNEGSKA (reference sequence). Whole-study findings and limits: Blood shared most expanded thyroid clonotypes above 0.001 frequency. The model predicted progression of ophthalmopathy with a sensitivity of around 70%, and its specificity was roughly 72%.

Fresh peripheral blood (approximately 9.5 ml) yielded the PBMCs. The V and J genes are TRBV20-1 and TRBJ2-1; D call uncertain. This TCR was recovered from an adult woman with stable Graves' hyperthyroidism. The specimen was peripheral blood. The DNA of the CDR3 is TGCAGTGCTAGAGATCTCACGCGCGACAATGAGCAGTTCTTC. It specifies CSARDLTRDNEQFF.